A selection of T cell receptor beta chains follows, all from one sample in a study of long-term antiretroviral therapy in people with HIV. Only in-frame clones appear in the TCRdb table, and some are missing; sequencing was by immunoSEQ multiplex PCR. Of tens of thousands of clones listed, 70% to 90% are singletons. Sequenced material: unsorted PBMCs, taken 0.8 years before starting antiretroviral therapy. The origin of the receptors is a man between 18 and 29 years old with HIV. CDR3s include the opening cysteine and the closing phenylalanine or tryptophan. The D gene is left open where the match is weak. The size entry is marked missing in some rows and otherwise reads once, few, many or a size class.

j_call: TRBJ2-7
d_call: NA
v_call: TRBV19
clone_size: NA
cdr3_nt: TGTGCCAGTGTCGGGCAGGGAAGCCCCTACGAGCAGTACTTC
cdr3_aa: CASVGQGSPYEQYF

j_call: TRBJ1-2
d_call: NA
v_call: TRBV7-8
clone_size: NA
cdr3_nt: TGTGCCAGCAGCTTCCGTTCGGGTGGCTACACCTTC
cdr3_aa: CASSFRSGGYTF

j_call: TRBJ1-1
d_call: NA
v_call: TRBV19
clone_size: NA
cdr3_nt: TGTGCCAGTAGCCCCGGGGTGGCTGAAGCTTTCTTT
cdr3_aa: CASSPGVAEAFF

j_call: TRBJ2-1
d_call: TRBD2
v_call: TRBV11-2
clone_size: NA
cdr3_nt: TGTGCCAGCAGCTTAGTGGGCGGGAGTAGCCATGAGCAGTTCTTC
cdr3_aa: CASSLVGGSSHEQFF

j_call: TRBJ2-1
d_call: TRBD2
v_call: TRBV4-3
clone_size: NA
cdr3_nt: TGCGCCAGCAGCCAAGTTGGGGGCGGGGGGTCAAATGAGCAGTTCTTC
cdr3_aa: CASSQVGGGGSNEQFF

j_call: TRBJ2-7
d_call: NA
v_call: TRBV4-1
clone_size: NA
cdr3_nt: TGCGCCAGCAGCCCCCCGGGACAAACTTTCTACGAGCAGTACTTC
cdr3_aa: CASSPPGQTFYEQYF

j_call: TRBJ2-1
d_call: NA
v_call: TRBV29-1
clone_size: NA
cdr3_nt: TGCAGCGTTCTCAGGGGCGACGGCAATGAGCAGTTCTTC
cdr3_aa: CSVLRGDGNEQFF

j_call: TRBJ2-7
d_call: NA
v_call: TRBV11-2
clone_size: NA
cdr3_nt: TGTGCCAGCAGCCCAGCAGGGTTCCACGAGCAGTACTTC
cdr3_aa: CASSPAGFHEQYF

j_call: TRBJ2-1
d_call: TRBD2
v_call: TRBV7-9
clone_size: NA
cdr3_nt: TGTGCCAGCAGCTTCCCTAGCGGGAGGGGTAATGAGCAGTTCTTC
cdr3_aa: CASSFPSGRGNEQFF

j_call: TRBJ2-7
d_call: TRBD2
v_call: TRBV4-2
clone_size: NA
cdr3_nt: TGTGCCAGCAGCTTTATCCCGGGAGGCGGCCCTGAGCAGTACTTC
cdr3_aa: CASSFIPGGGPEQYF

j_call: TRBJ2-1
d_call: TRBD1
v_call: TRBV4-1
clone_size: NA
cdr3_nt: TGCGCCAGCAGCCAGGGACAGGGGTCCTACAATGAGCAGTTCTTC
cdr3_aa: CASSQGQGSYNEQFF

j_call: TRBJ2-1
d_call: TRBD2
v_call: TRBV7-8
clone_size: medium-sized
cdr3_nt: TGTGCCAGCAGCTTATATTCTAGCGGGAGGGGGAATGAGCAGTTCTTC
cdr3_aa: CASSLYSSGRGNEQFF

j_call: TRBJ1-3
d_call: NA
v_call: TRBV30
clone_size: NA
cdr3_nt: TGTGCCTGGAGCCCAGGTTGGGGGGCTGGAAACACCATATATTTT
cdr3_aa: CAWSPGWGAGNTIYF

j_call: TRBJ2-7
d_call: NA
v_call: TRBV15
clone_size: NA
cdr3_nt: TGTGCCACCAGCAGAGATGGGGGGTGGAGGGGCGGCGAGCAGTACTTC
cdr3_aa: CATSRDGGWRGGEQYF

j_call: TRBJ2-5
d_call: NA
v_call: TRBV30
clone_size: NA
cdr3_nt: TGTGCCTGGCAGGGGCGCGGTGTGCAAGAGACCCAGTACTTC
cdr3_aa: CAWQGRGVQETQYF

j_call: TRBJ2-7
d_call: NA
v_call: TRBV30
clone_size: few
cdr3_nt: TGTGCCTGGGGAAACAGTGTCCACGAGCAGTACTTC
cdr3_aa: CAWGNSVHEQYF

j_call: TRBJ1-1
d_call: NA
v_call: TRBV6-1
clone_size: NA
cdr3_nt: TGTGCCAGCACAGGGCAATACTGGGACACTGAAGCTTTCTTT
cdr3_aa: CASTGQYWDTEAFF

j_call: TRBJ2-1
d_call: TRBD2
v_call: TRBV5-8
clone_size: NA
cdr3_nt: TGTGCCAGCAGCTTAGGGAGGGGCTTGGTCTTC
cdr3_aa: CASSLGRGLVF

j_call: TRBJ2-4
d_call: NA
v_call: TRBV7-9
clone_size: NA
cdr3_nt: TGTGCCAGCAGCTCTGGGGACATTCAGTACTTC
cdr3_aa: CASSSGDIQYF

j_call: TRBJ1-2
d_call: NA
v_call: TRBV9
clone_size: NA
cdr3_nt: TGTGCCAGCAGCGTCGGGACTGGTTTAGGGTCCGGCTACACCTTC
cdr3_aa: CASSVGTGLGSGYTF

j_call: TRBJ1-3
d_call: NA
v_call: TRBV6-5
clone_size: NA
cdr3_nt: TGTGCCAGCAGTTATGGGCAGACCTCTGGAAACACCATATATTTT
cdr3_aa: CASSYGQTSGNTIYF

j_call: TRBJ1-1
d_call: NA
v_call: TRBV6-5
clone_size: NA
cdr3_nt: TGTGCCTGCTGGCGAGGGACTGAAGCTTTCTTT
cdr3_aa: CACWRGTEAFF

j_call: TRBJ2-3
d_call: NA
v_call: TRBV18
clone_size: NA
cdr3_nt: TGTGCCAGCTCACCACCCTTTCTCACAGATACGCAGTATTTT
cdr3_aa: CASSPPFLTDTQYF

j_call: TRBJ1-1
d_call: NA
v_call: TRBV7-9
clone_size: NA
cdr3_nt: TGTGCCAGCAACCTCGGGGGTACTGAAGCTTTCTTT
cdr3_aa: CASNLGGTEAFF